One and the same sample provided the 7 T cell receptor beta chains below, sequenced in a study of T cell responses to AZD1222 COVID-19 vaccine. Assay used: immunoSEQ multiplex PCR; TCRdb lists only in-frame clones, some missing. The table shows fewer than 120,000 clones, with about nine tenths occurring only once. The input for sequencing was peripheral blood, taken on day 0 of AZD1222 vaccination. These receptors all stem from an adult in good health.

The gene calls are TRBV2 and TRBJ2-5; TRBD1 agrees at 8 bases. V lost 1 base, J lost 2 bases, and 3 bases stayed unmatched. CDR3 length: 15 amino acids. The germline V gene encodes CDR1 SNHLY and CDR2 FYNNEI. CDR3 in amino acids: CASSEEGTGQETQYF. CDR3 sequence (DNA): TGTGCCAGCAGTGAAGAAGGGACAGGACAAGAGACCCAGTACTTC. The full variable domain, with the rest looked up from reference TRBV2 and TRBJ2-5, is EPEVTQTPSHQVTQMGQEVILRCVPISNHLYFYWYRQILGQKVEFLVSFYNNEISEKSEIFDDQFSVERPDGSNFTLKIRSTKLEDSAMYFCASSEEGTGQETQYFGPGTRLLVL.

The J gene is TRBJ2-1, the V gene TRBV6-2 or TRBV6-3; D is perhaps TRBD2 (6 bases). The CDR3 contains 15 residues. Trimming left V 5 bases short and J 0 bases short, with 11 bases between. Germline V gene sequence: CDR1 MNHEY, CDR2 SVGEGT. The CDR3 DNA sequence: TGTGCCAGCAGTCAGGACTACCTCTCCTACAATGAGCAGTTCTTC. Protein: CASSQDYLSYNEQFF.

In its sample, this clone was seen once. The chain has TRBV6-5 and TRBJ1-4; D call uncertain. The germline CDR1 and CDR2 sequences are MNHEY and SVGAGI. Between the trimmed V and J ends, which lost 2 bases and 8 bases, there was a span of 9 bases. This CDR3 is built from 13 residues. CDR3 residues: CASSYERGEKLFF. The DNA for the CDR3 is TGTGCCAGCAGTTACGAAAGAGGGGAAAAACTGTTTTTT.

J is TRBJ2-6 and V is TRBV7-9, with TRBD1 matching over 11 bases. The CDR3 sequence is 17 residues long. Per the germline V gene, CDR1 is SEHNR and CDR2 is FQNEAQ (reference sequence). The V gene end was trimmed by 5 bases and the J gene end by 1 base; junction bases not matched to a gene: 4. The CDR3 region is CASSQGQGGSGANVLTF. For the CDR3, the DNA is TGTGCCAGCAGCCAGGGACAGGGGGGATCTGGGGCCAACGTCCTGACTTTC.

This clone was detected only once. The chain is built from TRBV5-4 and TRBJ2-3; D uncertain. The V and J ends lost 1 base and 1 base respectively, with 7 bases between them. Germline values: CDR1 SGHNT, CDR2 YYREEE (reference sequence). This CDR3 comprises 14 residues. CDR3 bases: TGTGCCAGCAGCTTGCCTGACGGCACAGATACGCAGTATTTT. Its translation: CASSLPDGTDTQYF.

The rearrangement links TRBV30 to TRBJ1-1, with 10 positions matching TRBD1. J was trimmed by 4 bases and V by 3 bases; bases with no gene match: 14. Germline V gene sequence: CDR1 GTSNPN, CDR2 SVGIG (reference sequence). The CDR3 length is 17 residues. The CDR3 loop is CAWRGDRGMLLLTEAFF. The CDR3, as DNA: TGTGCCTGGAGGGGGGACAGGGGAATGCTCTTGCTCACTGAAGCTTTCTTT.

This chain joins TRBV27 and TRBJ1-4, with 7 positions matching TRBD1. CDR1 MNHEY and CDR2 SMNVEV come from the germline V gene (reference sequence). This CDR3 is built from 14 residues. V lost 6 bases and J lost 4; bases outside the gene matches: 5. This chain's CDR3 is CASSPGQLNEKLFF. CDR3 nucleotide sequence: TGTGCCAGCAGCCCGGGACAGCTTAATGAAAAACTGTTTTTT.